The 30 T cell receptor beta chains below all came from one sample that was sequenced in a study of identical twins. TCRdb re-called the 5' RACE reads through MiXCR, storing one row per CDR3 protein. The table lists fewer than 550,000 distinct CDR3 sequences, roughly an eighth of them singletons, with approximately 1% in the top ten. These data were also reused for a study on yellow fever vaccine responses in identical twins.

Sequences were obtained from CD4+ T cells sorted from blood. These receptors originate from a woman between 18 and 29 years old in good health.

The CDR3 sequence is CASSHTADTQYF. In DNA form, the CDR3 reads TGTGCCAGCAGCCACACGGCAGATACGCAGTATTTT. V usage is TRBV3-1 and J usage is TRBJ2-3, with D unresolved. V lost 3 bases and J 4 bases, leaving 5 bases between the germline ends. There are 12 residues in the CDR3. The germline CDR1 and CDR2 sequences are LGHDT and YNNKEL (reference sequence).

The sample holds many counts of this clonotype. V is TRBV5-6 and J is TRBJ1-6, with no clear D. The CDR3 runs 15 residues. Trimming removed 6 bases from V and 5 bases from J, with 15 bases in between. Germline assignment: CDR1 SGHDT and CDR2 YYEEEE. This chain's CDR3 is CASNPAGRDNSPLHF. The CDR3 nucleotides read TGTGCCAGCAACCCCGCGGGGAGAGATAATTCACCCCTCCACTTT.

This clonotype has more than one count but fewer than ten. V is TRBV24-1 and J is TRBJ2-7, with 8 bases aligning to TRBD1. The germline gives CDR1 KGHDR, CDR2 SFDVKD. This CDR3 is 16 amino acids long. V lost 2 bases to trimming and J lost 0 bases; unmatched junction nucleotides: 5. CDR3 DNA: TGTGCCACCAGTGATTCAACAGGGGGTCCCTCCTACGAGCAGTACTTC. The encoded protein is CATSDSTGGPSYEQYF.

The sample holds a few counts of this clonotype. The chain employs TRBV20-1 and TRBJ2-2; 7 positions agree with TRBD2. CDR3 size: 14 residues. The germline CDR1 and CDR2 sequences are DFQATT and SNEGSKA (reference sequence). V shed 2 bases, J shed 4 bases, and the junction held 4 bases outside the gene matches. CDR3 region: CSARLAARTGELFF. CDR3 nucleotide sequence: TGCAGTGCTAGACTAGCGGCACGCACCGGGGAGCTGTTTTTT.

This clonotype has more than one count but fewer than ten. The chain uses TRBV6-1 and TRBJ2-1; no clear D gene. The V and J ends lost 5 bases and 3 bases respectively, with 8 bases between them. Germline V gene lookup returns CDR1 MNHNS and CDR2 SASEGT. The CDR3 loop spans 13 amino acids. In nucleotides, the CDR3 is TGTGCCAGCAGTATGGCCCTCTACAATGAGCAGTTCTTC. Its protein is CASSMALYNEQFF.

The sample holds many counts of this clonotype. The CDR3 loop is CASSVPTVSNQPQHF. CDR3 bases: TGTGCCAGCAGTGTCCCGACAGTTAGCAATCAGCCCCAGCATTTT. The chain has TRBV6-1 and TRBJ1-5; TRBD1 is a possible D gene (5 bases). Germline CDR1 MNHNS, CDR2 SASEGT. This CDR3 comprises 15 residues. With 4 bases removed from V and 0 bases from J, the gap between germline ends came to 10 bases.

The CDR3 sequence: CASSLAGRGGSYEQYF. CDR3 DNA: TGTGCCAGCAGCTTAGCTGGCAGGGGGGGGTCCTACGAGCAGTACTTC. V is TRBV7-8 and J is TRBJ2-7; D might be TRBD1 or TRBD2, each matching 7 bases. The CDR3 sequence is 16 residues long. V lost 0 bases and J lost 1, with 13 bases in between. Germline CDR1 and CDR2: SGHVS and FQNEAQ.

The chain is built from TRBV2 and TRBJ2-1; D uncertain. The CDR3 totals 13 residues. Germline lookup yields CDR1 SNHLY and CDR2 FYNNEI. The V end lost 8 bases, the J end lost 0 bases, and 8 bases lay between the germline ends. The CDR3 sequence: CASGLSSYNEQFF. The CDR3 DNA reads as TGTGCCAGCGGCCTTAGCTCCTACAATGAGCAGTTCTTC.

The sample holds a few counts of this clonotype. The CDR3 region has the DNA TGTGCCAGCAAAACGGGGGTTAGAACCAAAAACATTCAGTACTTC. Protein: CASKTGVRTKNIQYF. The V and J genes are TRBV12-3 or TRBV12-4 and TRBJ2-4; D possibly corresponds to TRBD2 (6 bases). The length of the CDR3 is 15 residues. Trimming stripped 7 bases from V and 2 bases from J, with 15 bases between.

This chain connects TRBV28 to TRBJ2-7; D remains ambiguous. Germline V gene data show CDR1 as MDHEN and CDR2 as SYDVKM. The CDR3 is made up of 13 amino acids. Trimming left V 8 bases short and J 7 bases short, with 18 bases between. The CDR3 DNA reads as TGTGCCAGCTTCAAGATTGCACCCATGGAGCAGTACTTC. Its translation: CASFKIAPMEQYF. The full variable domain, completed using reference TRBV28 and TRBJ2-7, is DVKVTQSSRYLVKRTGEKVFLECVQDMDHENMFWYRQDPGLGLRLIYFSYDVKMKEKGDIPEGYSVSREKKERFSLILESASTNQTSMYLCASFKIAPMEQYFGPGTRLTVT.

The CDR3 region has the DNA TGTGCCAGTTACGGACCCCTGGGCGGGGAGACCCAGTACTTC. This translates into CASYGPLGGETQYF. V usage is TRBV28 and J usage is TRBJ2-5; TRBD2 is a possible D gene (5 bases). This CDR3 has 14 amino acids. Germline CDR1 MDHEN, CDR2 SYDVKM. V was clipped by 9 bases and J by 5 bases, with 19 bases between them.

This clonotype was picked up a small number of times. The chain carries TRBV7-9 and TRBJ2-1; D possibly corresponds to TRBD2 (6 bases). This CDR3 spans 15 amino acids. Trimming shortened V by 4 bases and J by 2 bases, and 12 bases separated the two germline ends. Germline CDR1 is SEHNR and CDR2 is FQNEAQ (reference sequence). The CDR3 region has the DNA TGTGCCAGCAGCTCGACGGGACTCCCCTACAATGAGCAGTTCTTC. Translated, it gives CASSSTGLPYNEQFF. The full variable domain, completed using reference TRBV7-9 and TRBJ2-1, is DTGVSQNPRHKITKRGQNVTFRCDPISEHNRLYWYRQTLGQGPEFLTYFQNEAQLEKSRLLSDRFSAERPKGSFSTLEIQRTEQGDSAMYLCASSSTGLPYNEQFFGPGTRLTVL.

This clonotype has only a few counts. The chain uses TRBV7-3 and TRBJ2-3, with D perhaps matching TRBD1 or TRBD2 (5 bases each). The CDR3 contains 15 residues. V lost 5 bases and J 3 bases, leaving 15 bases between the germline ends. Germline CDR1 and CDR2: SGHTA and FQGTGA. In nucleotides, the CDR3 is TGTGCCAGCAGCCCGTCCGGGACGGTGACAGATACGCAGTATTTT. Encoded protein: CASSPSGTVTDTQYF.

This clonotype was counted between two and nine times. The rearrangement links TRBV11-3 to TRBJ2-1; TRBD2 might be the D (6 bases). Germline CDR1 and CDR2: SGHNT and YENEEA. Trimming removed 5 bases from V and 7 bases from J, with 15 bases in between. CDR3 length: 14 residues. Written as DNA, the CDR3 is TGTGCCAGCAGCCTCGTAGGGGAGGTTAATGAGCAGTTCTTC. Protein sequence: CASSLVGEVNEQFF.

The V and J genes are TRBV12-3 or TRBV12-4 and TRBJ2-3; 7 bases are shared with TRBD1. Trimming cost V 5 bases and J 5 bases; bases outside gene matches: 10. The length of the CDR3 is 15 residues. CDR3 DNA sequence: TGTGCCAGCAGTGCCCGACAGGGCCTGGTAGATACGCAGTATTTT. Its translation: CASSARQGLVDTQYF.

Ten or more counts support this clonotype. The chain is built from TRBV4-3 and TRBJ2-3; the D call may be TRBD1 or TRBD2 (5 bases each). The CDR3 sequence is 15 residues long. The germline V and J ends were trimmed by 3 bases and 4 bases, with 14 bases remaining between them. Germline CDR1 LGHNA, CDR2 YSLEER. For the CDR3, the DNA is TGCGCCAGCAGCCACCCGGGACCCAGGCCAGATACGCAGTATTTT. Translated, it gives CASSHPGPRPDTQYF.

The genes are TRBV27 and TRBJ2-7, with TRBD2 matching over 11 bases. CDR3 size: 15 residues. Per the germline V gene, CDR1 is MNHEY and CDR2 is SMNVEV (reference sequence). J lost 7 bases, V lost 6 bases, and 11 bases had no gene match. The CDR3 loop reads CASSRIAGGPREQYF. The DNA for the CDR3 is TGTGCCAGCAGCCGAATAGCGGGAGGGCCGAGGGAGCAGTACTTC.

In this sample, this clonotype turned up a few times. The J gene is TRBJ2-3, the V gene TRBV4-2, with 12 bases fitting TRBD2. CDR3 size: 15 residues. Trimming cost V 5 bases and J 5 bases; bases outside gene matches: 5. The germline V gene has CDR1 LGHNA and CDR2 YNFKEQ. CDR3 sequence reads: CASSARLAGEDTQYF. DNA for the CDR3: TGTGCCAGCAGCGCAAGACTAGCGGGGGAAGATACGCAGTATTTT.

The chain recombines TRBV7-6 with TRBJ2-7; D is possibly TRBD1 (6 bases). The V end was cut by 0 bases, the J end by 4 bases, with 19 bases between. The CDR3 contains 17 residues. Germline CDR1 is SGHVS and CDR2 is FNYEAQ. The CDR3 coding sequence is TGTGCCAGCAGCTTAGCGGTAGGATGGGGGCAGGGTTACGAGCAGTACTTC. Its protein product is CASSLAVGWGQGYEQYF.

This clonotype appeared a few times. This chain connects TRBV10-3 to TRBJ2-1; 11 bases align to TRBD2. The CDR3 has 14 amino acids. The germline gives CDR1 ENHRY, CDR2 SYGVKD. Germline trimming cut 0 bases from V and 9 bases from J; bases unmatched to any gene: 1. The CDR3 DNA sequence: TGTGCCATCAGTGAGTCTAGCGGGAGGGCTGAGCAGTTCTTC. This encodes CAISESSGRAEQFF.

This clonotype has only a few counts. J is TRBJ1-1 and V is TRBV18; D gene ambiguous. Deletions cut 2 bases from V and 6 bases from J, with 13 bases between. CDR1 and CDR2 from the germline V gene are KGHSH and LQKENI. This CDR3 has 14 amino acids. The CDR3 sequence is CASSPVASWSEAFF. The CDR3 nucleotides read TGTGCCAGCTCACCAGTGGCCAGCTGGTCTGAAGCTTTCTTT.

This chain links TRBV7-2 with TRBJ2-1; TRBD2 matches at 11 bases. V was pared by 6 bases and J by 9 bases, with 7 bases of the junction left unmatched. CDR3 length: 14 amino acids. The germline CDR1 and CDR2 sequences are SGHTA and FQGNSA. This CDR3 is CASRVAGGPLEQFF. CDR3 DNA: TGTGCCAGCAGAGTAGCGGGAGGGCCGCTTGAGCAGTTCTTC.

This clonotype occurred a few times. The CDR3: CASSQPRDRSDTQYF. The CDR3 DNA follows: TGTGCCAGCAGCCAGCCCAGAGACAGGTCGGATACGCAGTATTTT. This sequence joins TRBV14 and TRBJ2-3, with D perhaps TRBD1 (6 bases). The CDR3 loop spans 15 amino acids. V shed 3 bases and J shed 6 bases, with 16 bases lying between them. Per the germline V gene, CDR1 is SGHDN and CDR2 is FVKESK. Looking up the rest from reference TRBV14 and TRBJ2-3 gives the full variable domain: EAGVTQFPSHSVIEKGQTVTLRCDPISGHDNLYWYRRVMGKEIKFLLHFVKESKQDESGMPNNRFLAERTGGTYSTLKVQPAELEDSGVYFCASSQPRDRSDTQYFGPGTRLTVL.

This clonotype was detected only once. A junction boundary mismatches the germline segment, possibly from a read error. CDR3: CASSLSPTGGFSDTGELFF. Written as DNA, the CDR3 is TGTGCTAGCAGCTTGTCTCCGACAGGGGGCTTCTCGGACACCGGGGAGCTGTTTTTT. The J gene is TRBJ2-2, the V gene TRBV7-7; 10 bases align to TRBD1. This CDR3 comprises 19 residues. The germline gives CDR1 SSHAT, CDR2 FNYEAQ (reference sequence).

This clonotype occurred a few times. The chain combines TRBV12-3 or TRBV12-4 with TRBJ2-3, with 12 bases identical to TRBD1. The CDR3 length is 16 residues. The V and J ends lost 5 bases and 6 bases, in that order; junction bases with no gene match: 9. The CDR3 coding sequence is TGTGCCAGCAGTCCCCAGGGACAGGGGGCTTGGGATACGCAGTATTTT. This sequence encodes CASSPQGQGAWDTQYF.

This clonotype has only a few counts. V is TRBV4-3 and J is TRBJ2-1; TRBD2 agrees at 10 bases. Germline V gene lookup returns CDR1 LGHNA and CDR2 YSLEER. The CDR3 contains 15 residues. Losses at the gene ends were 2 bases for V and 10 bases for J; bases not matched to a gene: 8. The CDR3 DNA reads TGCGCCAGCAGCCAACTCCCCGGGACTAGCGTCGAGCAGTTCTTC. Translation gives CASSQLPGTSVEQFF.

This clonotype was found many times. This chain connects TRBV3-1 to TRBJ2-1, with 8 bases lining up with TRBD1. V lost 4 bases to trimming and J lost 1 base; unmatched junction nucleotides: 6. The V gene's germline CDR1 is LGHDT and CDR2 YNNKEL (reference sequence). CDR3 length: 16 amino acids. CDR3 DNA sequence: TGTGCCAGCAGCCCGAGGACAGGGAGGTCCTACAATGAGCAGTTCTTC. This gives the protein CASSPRTGRSYNEQFF.

In its sample, this clonotype was seen a few times. CDR3: CASSDGSYEQYF. The CDR3 region has the DNA TGTGCCAGCAGTGACGGATCCTACGAGCAGTACTTC. The chain joins TRBV2 to TRBJ2-7, with no clear D. V lost 3 bases to trimming and J lost 1 base, with 4 bases between them. CDR1 is SNHLY and CDR2 is FYNNEI in the germline V gene. The CDR3 loop spans 12 amino acids. Drawing the rest from reference TRBV2 and TRBJ2-7, the complete variable domain is EPEVTQTPSHQVTQMGQEVILRCVPISNHLYFYWYRQILGQKVEFLVSFYNNEISEKSEIFDDQFSVERPDGSNFTLKIRSTKLEDSAMYFCASSDGSYEQYFGPGTRLTVT.

In this sample, this clonotype turned up a few times. DNA for the CDR3: TGTGCCAGCAGTTTGACTAGCGCCGTTTATACGCAGTATTTT. As protein: CASSLTSAVYTQYF. This chain uses TRBV27 with TRBJ2-3; TRBD2 agrees at 8 bases. Germline loops: CDR1 MNHEY, CDR2 SMNVEV (reference sequence). Germline trimming cut 3 bases from V and 7 bases from J; bases unmatched to any gene: 6. This CDR3 contains 14 residues.

The gene calls are TRBV12-3 or TRBV12-4 and TRBJ1-5; the D is unclear. V dropped 0 bases and J dropped 3 bases, with 0 bases sitting between them. The length of the CDR3 is 12 residues. DNA for the CDR3: TGTGCCAGCAGTTTAGCCAATCAGCCCCAGCATTTT. This sequence encodes CASSLANQPQHF.